This TCR beta chain emerged from a study of cytomegalovirus exposure and HLA in healthy donors. Study-wide results and limits: Overall, approximately 150 TCR beta chains were annotated as cytomegalovirus-associated. In vitro data verified a few CMV-associated chains as specific for CMV antigens.

Profiled with immunoSEQ multiplex PCR; TCRdb holds only in-frame clones, not every one. The data contain around 140,000 clones, roughly 89% of them singletons. Regarding this clone: As yet, its antigen is unknown.

This CDR3 spans 15 amino acids. Germline V gene data show CDR1 as SEHNR and CDR2 as FQNEAQ (reference sequence). V was pared by 0 bases and J by 8 bases, with 5 bases of the junction left unmatched. V gene TRBV7-9 combines with J gene TRBJ1-4, with 8 bases aligning to TRBD1. This receptor was taken from a woman aged 18-29 years in good health and CMV-seronegative. The sequencing sample was made of PBMCs. CDR3 DNA: TGTGCCAGCAGCTTAGCGGGGACAGGATGGGAAAAACTGTTTTTT. Translation gives CASSLAGTGWEKLFF.